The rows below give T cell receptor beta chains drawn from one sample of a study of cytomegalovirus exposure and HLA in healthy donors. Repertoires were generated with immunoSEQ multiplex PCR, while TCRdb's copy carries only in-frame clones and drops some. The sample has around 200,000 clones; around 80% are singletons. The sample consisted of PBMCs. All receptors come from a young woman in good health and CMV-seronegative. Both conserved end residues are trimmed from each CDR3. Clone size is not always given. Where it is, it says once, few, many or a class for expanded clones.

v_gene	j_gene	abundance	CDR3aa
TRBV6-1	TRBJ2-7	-	ASSEGQGTGQYYEQY
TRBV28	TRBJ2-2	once	ASSSRDKDTGELF
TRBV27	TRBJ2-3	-	ASSRLAGTDTQY
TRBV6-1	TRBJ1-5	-	ASSEILAQPQH
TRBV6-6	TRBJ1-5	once	ASSRDRGYSNQPQH
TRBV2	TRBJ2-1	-	ASRNRGLSYNEQF
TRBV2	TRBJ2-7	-	ADPGLAGIYEQY
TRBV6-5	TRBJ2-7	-	ASSGLAGLDEQY
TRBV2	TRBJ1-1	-	ASEEQGAGSTEAF
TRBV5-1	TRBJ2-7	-	ASRHQGTFDEQY
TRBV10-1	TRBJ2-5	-	ASSEGQGARETQY
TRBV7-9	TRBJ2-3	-	ASSLRSSATDTQY
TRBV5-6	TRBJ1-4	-	ASSLGQDNEKLF
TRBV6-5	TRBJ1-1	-	ASRPQGFYGAF
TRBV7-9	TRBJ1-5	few	ASSLVGGSQPQH
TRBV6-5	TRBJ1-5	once	ASSLDRGDQPQH
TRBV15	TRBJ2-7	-	ATSPFSGPPYEQY
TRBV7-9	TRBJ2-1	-	ASSLDRSFDNEQF
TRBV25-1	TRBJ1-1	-	ASSAWTGLGSTEAF
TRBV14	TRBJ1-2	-	ASSPVGGGDYGYT
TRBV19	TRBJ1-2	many	ASSETGNYGYT
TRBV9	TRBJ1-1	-	ASSAKTVNTEAF
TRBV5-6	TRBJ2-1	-	ASSLDGEQF
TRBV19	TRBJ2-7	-	ASSIDSGTYEQY
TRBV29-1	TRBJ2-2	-	SGAGTLNTGELF
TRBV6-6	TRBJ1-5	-	ASSYQQGLNQPQH
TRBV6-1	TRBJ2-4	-	ASKGQGPNIQY